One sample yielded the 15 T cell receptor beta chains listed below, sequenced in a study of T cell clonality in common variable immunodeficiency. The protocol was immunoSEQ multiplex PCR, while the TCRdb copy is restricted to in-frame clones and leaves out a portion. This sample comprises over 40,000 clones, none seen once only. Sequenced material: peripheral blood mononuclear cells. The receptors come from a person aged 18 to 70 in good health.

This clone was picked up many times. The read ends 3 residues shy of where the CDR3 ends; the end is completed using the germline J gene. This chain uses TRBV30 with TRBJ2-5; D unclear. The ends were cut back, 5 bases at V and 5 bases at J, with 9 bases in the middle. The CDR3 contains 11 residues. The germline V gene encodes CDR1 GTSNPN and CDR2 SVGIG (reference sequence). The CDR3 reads CAWGNLETQYF. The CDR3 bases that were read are TGTGCCTGGGGTAACTTGGAGACC.

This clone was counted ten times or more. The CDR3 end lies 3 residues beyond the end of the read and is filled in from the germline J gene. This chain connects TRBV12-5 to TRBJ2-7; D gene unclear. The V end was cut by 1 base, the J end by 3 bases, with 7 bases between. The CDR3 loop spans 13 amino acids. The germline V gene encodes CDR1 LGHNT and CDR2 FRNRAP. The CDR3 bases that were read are TGTGCTAGTGGTTTGGGAAGACACTACGAG. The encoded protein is CASGLGRHYE. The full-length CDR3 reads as CASGLGRHYEQYF.

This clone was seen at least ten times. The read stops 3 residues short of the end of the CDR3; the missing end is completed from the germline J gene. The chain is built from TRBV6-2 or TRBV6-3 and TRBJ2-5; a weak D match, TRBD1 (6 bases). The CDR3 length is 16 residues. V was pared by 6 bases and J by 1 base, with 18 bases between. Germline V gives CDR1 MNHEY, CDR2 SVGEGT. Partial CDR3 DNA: TGTGCCAGCAGACCCCCCTCCCAGGGGTCCCAAGAGACC. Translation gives CASRPPSQGSQET. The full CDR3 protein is CASRPPSQGSQETQYF.

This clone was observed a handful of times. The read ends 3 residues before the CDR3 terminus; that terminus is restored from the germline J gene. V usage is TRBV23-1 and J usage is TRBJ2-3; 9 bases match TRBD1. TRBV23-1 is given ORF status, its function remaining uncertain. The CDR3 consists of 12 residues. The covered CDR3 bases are TGCGCCAGCAGACAGGGGGCTCAGCCG. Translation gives CASRQGAQP. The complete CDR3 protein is CASRQGAQPQYF.

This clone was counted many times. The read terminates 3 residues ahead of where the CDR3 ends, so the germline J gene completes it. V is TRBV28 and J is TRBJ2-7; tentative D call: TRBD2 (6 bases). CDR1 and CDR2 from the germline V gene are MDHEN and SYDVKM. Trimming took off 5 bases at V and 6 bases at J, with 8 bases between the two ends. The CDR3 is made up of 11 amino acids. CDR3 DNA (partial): TGTGCCAGCAGTCGGGACTTCGAG. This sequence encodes CASSRDFE. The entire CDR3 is CASSRDFEQYF.

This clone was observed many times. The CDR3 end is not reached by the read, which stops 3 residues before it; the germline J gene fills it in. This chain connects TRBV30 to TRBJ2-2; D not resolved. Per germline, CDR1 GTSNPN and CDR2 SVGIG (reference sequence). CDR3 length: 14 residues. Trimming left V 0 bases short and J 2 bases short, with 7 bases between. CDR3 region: CAWSVAVNTGELFF. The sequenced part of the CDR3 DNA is TGTGCCTGGAGTGTAGCCGTTAACACCGGGGAG.

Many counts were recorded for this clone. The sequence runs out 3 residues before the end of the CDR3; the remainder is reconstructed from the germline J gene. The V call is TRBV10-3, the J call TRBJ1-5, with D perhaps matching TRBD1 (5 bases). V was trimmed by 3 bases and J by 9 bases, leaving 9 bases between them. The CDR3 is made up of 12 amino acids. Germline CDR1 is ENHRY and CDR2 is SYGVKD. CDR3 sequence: CAISDSQGPQHF. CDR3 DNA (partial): TGTGCCATCAGTGACAGCCAGGGGCCC.

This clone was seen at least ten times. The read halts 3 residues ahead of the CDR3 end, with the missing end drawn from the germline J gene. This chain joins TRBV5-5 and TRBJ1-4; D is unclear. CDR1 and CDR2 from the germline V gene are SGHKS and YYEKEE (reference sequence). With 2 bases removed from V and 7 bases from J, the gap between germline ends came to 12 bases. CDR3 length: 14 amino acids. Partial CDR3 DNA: TGTGCCAGCAGCTTCTTACAGATGGGTGAAAAA. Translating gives CASSFLQMGEK. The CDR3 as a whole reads CASSFLQMGEKLFF. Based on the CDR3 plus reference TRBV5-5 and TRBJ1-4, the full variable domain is DAGVTQSPTHLIKTRGQQVTLRCSPISGHKSVSWYQQVLGQGPQFIFQYYEKEERGRGNFPDRFSARQFPNYSSELNVNALLLGDSALYLCASSFLQMGEKLFFGSGTQLSVL.

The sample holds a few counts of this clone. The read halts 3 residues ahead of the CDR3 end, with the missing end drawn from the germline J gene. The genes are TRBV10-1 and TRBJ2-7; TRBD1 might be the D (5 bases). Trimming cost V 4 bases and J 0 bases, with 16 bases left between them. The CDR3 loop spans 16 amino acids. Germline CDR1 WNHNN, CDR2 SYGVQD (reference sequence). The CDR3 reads CASSGGLSRGSYEQYF. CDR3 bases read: TGCGCCAGCAGTGGCGGCCTCTCAAGGGGCTCCTACGAG.

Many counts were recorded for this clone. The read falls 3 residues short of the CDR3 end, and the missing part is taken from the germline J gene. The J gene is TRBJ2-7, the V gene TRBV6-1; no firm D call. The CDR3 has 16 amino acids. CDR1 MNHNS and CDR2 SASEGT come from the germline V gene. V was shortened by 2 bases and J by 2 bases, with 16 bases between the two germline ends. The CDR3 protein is CASSEPPHRSTYEQYF. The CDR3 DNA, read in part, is TGTGCCAGCAGTGAACCCCCTCACCGGTCAACCTACGAG.

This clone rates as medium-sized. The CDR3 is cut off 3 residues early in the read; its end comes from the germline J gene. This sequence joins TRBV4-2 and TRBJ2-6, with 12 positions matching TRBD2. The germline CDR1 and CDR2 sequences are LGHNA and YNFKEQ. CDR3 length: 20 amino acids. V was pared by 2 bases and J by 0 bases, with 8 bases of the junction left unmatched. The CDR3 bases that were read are TGTGCCAGCAGCCAAAAACGCACTAGCGGGGGGAGCTCTGGGGCCAACGTC. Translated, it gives CASSQKRTSGGSSGANV. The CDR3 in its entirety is CASSQKRTSGGSSGANVLTF.

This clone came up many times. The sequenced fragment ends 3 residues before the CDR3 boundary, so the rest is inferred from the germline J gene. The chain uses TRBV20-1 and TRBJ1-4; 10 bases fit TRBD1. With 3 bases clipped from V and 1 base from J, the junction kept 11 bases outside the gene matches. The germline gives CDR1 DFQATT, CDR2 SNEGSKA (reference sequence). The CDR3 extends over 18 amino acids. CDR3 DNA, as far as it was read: TGCAGTGCTAGTGGTTTGGACAGGGGGTTAGTAACTAATGAAAAA. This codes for CSASGLDRGLVTNEK. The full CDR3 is CSASGLDRGLVTNEKLFF.

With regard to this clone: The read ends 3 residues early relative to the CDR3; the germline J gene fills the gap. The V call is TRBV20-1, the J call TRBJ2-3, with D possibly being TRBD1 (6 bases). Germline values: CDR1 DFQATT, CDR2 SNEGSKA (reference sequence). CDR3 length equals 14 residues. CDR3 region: CSARTVDSLETQYF. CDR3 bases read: TGCAGTGCTAGAACCGTGGACAGCCTAGAGACG.

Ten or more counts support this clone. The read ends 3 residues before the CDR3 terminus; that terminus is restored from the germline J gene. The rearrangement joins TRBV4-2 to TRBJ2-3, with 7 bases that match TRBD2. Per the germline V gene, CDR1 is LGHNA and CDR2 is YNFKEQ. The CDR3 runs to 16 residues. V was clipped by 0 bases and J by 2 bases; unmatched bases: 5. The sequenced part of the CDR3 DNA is TGTGCCAGCAGCCAAGAAGCAGCGGGGTACACAGATACG. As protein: CASSQEAAGYTDT. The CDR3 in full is CASSQEAAGYTDTQYF.

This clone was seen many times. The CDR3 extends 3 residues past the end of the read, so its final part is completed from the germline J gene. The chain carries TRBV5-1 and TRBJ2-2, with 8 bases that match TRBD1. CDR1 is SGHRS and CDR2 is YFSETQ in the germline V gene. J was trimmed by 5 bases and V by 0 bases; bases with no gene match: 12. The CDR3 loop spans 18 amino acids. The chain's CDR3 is CASSLGGDRLLRTGELFF. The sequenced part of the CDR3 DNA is TGCGCCAGCAGCTTGGGGGGGGACAGGTTGCTGAGGACCGGGGAG.